The clone carrying this T cell receptor (beta chain) was detected only a few times. The data stem from a study of early T cells in non-severe SARS-CoV-2 infection. TCRdb processed the 5' RACE reads anew with MiXCR; each CDR3 protein has one entry. The table records approximately 65,000 distinct CDR3 sequences, 11% of them present only once. The CDR3 runs 16 residues. CDR1 and CDR2 from the germline V gene are ENHRY and SYGVKD. Trimming took 2 bases from V and 6 from J; bases not matched to a gene: 6. This receptor was taken from an adult who was a healthcare worker with PCR-confirmed SARS-CoV-2 infection or an uninfected control (not recorded which). Material for sequencing was whole blood. The J gene is TRBJ2-1, the V gene TRBV10-3, with 11 positions matching TRBD2. In DNA, the CDR3 is TGTGCCATCAGTGAGCCGGCTAGCGGGAGGACCAATGAGCAGTTCTTC. This encodes CAISEPASGRTNEQFF.